This T cell receptor (beta chain) was captured by sequencing in a study of blood T cell repertoires in COVID-19 (dated by TCRdb to 2020 to 2022). In terms of the full investigation: The collaborator samples originated in the United States, Italy and Spain and spanned the acute and convalescent phases of COVID-19. Samples were obtained from the ongoing ImmuneRACE study (first 160 participants) and from 950 to 1,500 subjects provided by 6 global collaborators. Subjects who had been exposed to COVID-19, were actively infected with it, or had recovered from it provided the deeply sampled blood TCRbeta repertoires that made up the dataset. The repertoires were made available in a free public database intended to serve as a resource for research on the immune response to SARS-CoV-2. The material from the prospective study consisted of cDNA or gDNA derived from T cells, B-cell-depleted T cells, or PBMCs. Where HLA class I and class II types were available, the types were taken from metadata supplied by the sample provider, not from assay-based typing. The sample metadata nearly always contained a de-identified subject ID, COVID-19 status, age in years and sex.

TCRbeta CDR3 regions were amplified from genomic DNA using the immunoSEQ Assay, a bias-controlled multiplex PCR. The study's own analysis went as follows. The number of nucleated cells in each sample was estimated from the amplification of reference gene primers within the assay. To quantify the absolute abundance of each unique TCRbeta CDR3 rearrangement, sequence reads were collapsed and filtered. Productive Simpson clonality was computed per sample as the square root of Simpson's diversity index over productive rearrangements. The table comes from immuneACCESS by way of TCRdb, which keeps in-frame sequences with V and J called. Part of the clones is missing from these tables; in studies checked, under half for an unresolved V gene and the rest for unknown reasons. Clone size and V and J calls were adopted from that table, with D and trimming inferred from the DNA. The sample table shows around 120,000 clones, and 70% to 90% are seen once. The ten largest clones add up to 2% to 2.5% of the sample.

Collaborating institutions collected whole blood in K2EDTA tubes following their own protocols. For TCRbeta analysis, collaborators shipped samples as frozen whole blood, isolated PBMCs, or DNA extracted from either of those sample types. Study-wide findings and limitations: The amount of clinical and demographic metadata varied by source and participant and was provided uncurated.

Details on this clone: Which antigen it targets is not known. Base qualities are not recorded, but no much larger clone differs from it by a single base.

The sequenced material came from peripheral blood. The sequence came from a human donor in a cohort sampled during active COVID-19.

The DNA reads TGTGCCAGCAGGGAAGGGGGTGCCAATCAGCCCCAGCATTTT. This codes for CASREGGANQPQHF. Recombination linked TRBV27 to TRBJ1-5; perhaps TRBD1 is the D gene, with 6 bases matching. From the cysteine up to the phenylalanine, the CDR3 has a length of 14 residues. Only the CDR3 DNA is retained, 42 bases long and in frame from the first base. V and J are truncated by 6 bases and 3 bases respectively, leaving an intervening sequence of 12 bases. The CDR1 and CDR2 encoded by the germline V gene (reference sequence) are MNHEY and SMNVEV.